This T cell receptor (beta chain) was recorded in a study of cytomegalovirus exposure and HLA in healthy donors (TCRdb year 2017). For the study in its entirety: An earlier analysis of 550 to 700 of the donors reported 250 to 300 Gb of sequence data and roughly 100 million unique TCR beta sequences from about 180 million T cells. The study combined high-throughput TCR immunosequencing, statistical association of individual TCRs with disease status, and machine learning to predict cytomegalovirus infection status. All discovery cohort repertoires had been generated on a single sequencing platform. Of the 300 to 500 genotyped donors, 65% to 90% were placed in the genetic ancestry cluster associated with self-reported Caucasian donors. In addition to the first cohort of several hundred subjects, a separate validation cohort of 120 different subjects was used. In a later genetic analysis, genome-wide SNP genotypes for 398 of the 666 donors were used, and that subset was treated as a discovery cohort. An early release that covered about 600 HLA-typed donors contained approximately 300 gigabases of sequencing data and tens of millions of unique TCR sequences. On average, roughly 250,000 unique TCR beta nucleotide sequences were sequenced per donor among 350 to 400 genotyped donors of the cohort, with roughly 18% of those sequences being non-productive. The study used immunosequencing to profile the T cell repertoires of approximately 640 subjects and linked those repertoires to cytomegalovirus serostatus. Both class I and class II loci were covered by HLA typing, at four-digit resolution. A handful of DR-DQ haplotypes were handled as single units for association and clustering because linkage in the cohort was strong. Typing coverage varied by locus: about 620-630 donors for A, B, C, DRB1 and DQB1; roughly 510 for DQA1; about 570 for DPA1; roughly 470 for DPB1. In the later analysis, no new phenotypic data were used to find candidate immune exposures; instead, reliance was placed on TCR beta sequences and their occurrence across donors. The aim of the study was to test whether cataloging public T cell receptors could identify signatures of past pathogen exposure. To decide whether each TCR beta V gene segment behaved as functional or pseudogenic, an earlier analysis of some 600 of the donors relied on high-throughput TCR beta sequencing. A later analysis re-analyzed previously published TCR beta repertoires from approximately 670 donors and added high-resolution HLA genotyping to study TCR occurrence patterns. Alongside the repertoire data, information on donor age, sex, ethnicity and CMV serostatus was compiled.

The cohort comprised around 690 healthy bone marrow donors. All cohort members were sampled while nominally healthy, although unrecorded immune exposures were likely present. The donor was CMV seropositive and was included in the group of 250 to 350 seropositive cohort members. Each donor provided a peripheral blood sample, and peripheral blood mononuclear cells were used for TCR beta sequencing. Genomic DNA was extracted from the blood cell samples with the Qiagen DNeasy Blood Extraction Kit. CDR1 and CDR2, per the germline V gene, are SQVTM and ANQGSEA. V is cut back by 6 bases and J by 6 bases, with 7 bases in the junction unmatched. Its CDR3 holds 12 amino acids, cysteine through phenylalanine. Solely the CDR3 DNA is kept, with 36 bases framed from the first base. Remarks on this clone: The antigen it binds to is not known. No base quality values were provided; no much bigger clone lies one nucleotide off. In the same sample, other DNA sequences code for this CDR3.

What the study reported, not specific to this receptor: In a later analysis, most CMV-associated TCR beta chains were found to appear HLA-restricted, with HLA associations seemingly driven largely by CMV exposure. According to a later analysis, parvovirus B19, influenza, CMV and Epstein-Barr virus appeared linked to several top co-occurrence clusters. HLA typing was unavailable for some donors at each locus, so association tests used only the typed subset. Over 15 rarely observed V segments, including chromosome 9 orphons, were excluded from the earlier analysis of almost 600 of the donors because counts were too low. In a later genetic analysis, a missense DCLRE1C variant was associated with V-gene and J-gene trimming of TCR beta chains, and the association was replicated in an independent cohort. In an earlier analysis of approximately 590 of the donors, most TCR beta V segments were observed in productive rearrangements about 87% or about 30% of the time, broadly matching IMGT annotations. The classifier was reported to diagnose cytomegalovirus status with high specificity and sensitivity in both the original and validation cohorts. According to the authors, the approach could potentially be generalized to other disease states and immunological phenotypes. In vitro tests confirmed that a few of the cytomegalovirus-associated TCR beta chains recognize cytomegalovirus antigens. The presence/absence analyses assumed that sequencing depth was roughly uniform across donors, and that assumption may not be true. The only immune exposure information available for the cohort was CMV serostatus. In a later analysis, around 15,000 TCR beta sequences were associated with specific HLA alleles at a false discovery rate of 0.05. The sequencing pipeline was judged likely to have produced a cluster of highly shared sequence variants as a technical artifact. Most TCR sequences were seen in very few donors, while some public TCRs were found in many individuals. A further reported finding was that TCR beta sequences accurately predicted the HLA-A and HLA-B alleles for most subjects in the first cohort. The study gave a list of 150 to 200 TCR beta chains associated with cytomegalovirus. Because the 87-base-pair reads could not distinguish some IMGT-functional V segments, including TRBV6-2 and TRBV6-3, those segments were excluded. In a later genetic analysis, fewer N-insertions in productive TCRs were reported among donors in an Asian-associated ancestry cluster than the approximately 670-donor mean. In a later analysis, HLA-associated TCR beta chains showed more clonal expansion and lower generation probabilities than non-associated chains that were equally common. Assigning TCR associations to individual alleles was difficult when HLA alleles, especially DR and DQ, strongly co-occurred. In a later analysis, TCR association rates were found to vary across HLA loci, with the most associated TCRs seen for DRB1 alleles and the fewest for HLA-C alleles. Correlated functional status among segregating V segments might reflect linkage disequilibrium, but an unknown experimental factor could not be ruled out. Only TCR beta chains were sequenced in this cohort, and the absence of alpha or paired-chain data limited detectable features.

Libraries were made using the immunoSEQ multiplex PCR assay. For the multiplex PCR, a mixture combining 60 forward primers for TCR Vbeta segments and 13 reverse primers for TCR Jbeta segments was used. The CDR3 region of rearranged TCR beta genes was amplified from genomic DNA with a multiplex PCR assay. Amplified TCR beta libraries were sequenced as 87-base-pair reads on the Illumina HiSeq System. The study's processing was this. In a later analysis, 80 million or so unique TCR beta chains were counted across the 500 to 850 repertoires, and approximately 11 million of these chains were shared by at least two donors. A nearest-neighbor algorithm error-corrected the raw reads and collapsed the reads into unique sequences, merging closely related sequences to remove PCR and sequencing errors. V, D and J gene segments were assigned by aligning CDR3 sequences to IMGT reference sequences. For a sequence to be retained, a match of at least six nucleotides was required to both a V gene segment and a J gene segment. A rearrangement was called productive if the CDR3 had no stop codons and remained in frame with V and J, and every other rearrangement was called non-productive. CDR3 was defined by IMGT convention, running from the second conserved V-encoded cysteine to the conserved J-encoded phenylalanine. Sequences without an unambiguous match to a single V gene segment were excluded from the earlier analysis of 587 of the donors. An earlier analysis of several hundred of the donors called V segments functional above 56.7% productive rearrangements and segregating when the between-donor standard deviation exceeded 5%. A statistical classification framework was built for diagnosing cytomegalovirus status from the catalog of TCR beta chain sequences. V and J gene assignment, in a later analysis, came from comparing TCR nucleotide sequences with IMGT/GENE-DB human TR gene sequences. A later analysis assigned CDR3 sequences and most-parsimonious VDJ recombination scenarios with the TCRdist pipeline. In a later analysis, each TCR beta chain was defined by its CDR3 amino acid sequence together with its V-gene family, and reads without a unique V-gene family were excluded. As a way to deal with suspected cross-contamination and a sequencing artifact, a later analysis dropped nearly 600 nucleotide sequences that were highly shared and had low generation probability. A later analysis calculated a clonal expansion index for each public chain from normalized within-repertoire ranks of inferred template counts. In a later analysis, generation probabilities were computed using a VDJ recombination model fitted to out-of-frame rearrangements, and the results were checked against IGoR. A later analysis scored TCR-TCR, TCR-HLA and TCR-CMV co-occurrence with hypergeometric tests, applying a repertoire-size bias correction to TCR pairs. False discovery rates were estimated in a later analysis by permuting HLA or CMV assignments 20 times. In a later analysis, co-occurring TCRs were grouped with DBSCAN, and TCRdist sequence similarity was added when clustering was performed within HLA-allele-positive subsets. Repertoires with fewer than 30,000 or more than 120,000 public chains, plus five repertoires with anomalous nucleotide sharing, were excluded from co-occurrence clustering. TCRdb carries this immuneACCESS record with in-frame sequences only. Its versions omit some clonotypes, under half of them owing to an unresolved V gene in the studies checked, with the rest unexplained. V, J and clone size reflect that table, while D and trimming were determined from the DNA. Counted in this sample were about 150,000 clones; about 84% of them appeared once. In total, the top ten clones hold 5.6% of the sample.

Rearrangement joined TRBV29-1 to TRBJ1-1; the central 7 bases match TRBD1. The TCR originated in a middle-aged woman in good health and CMV-seropositive. The specimen was PBMCs. The DNA is TGCAGCGTAGAAACCGACAGGGCTGAAGCTTTCTTT. It specifies CSVETDRAEAFF.